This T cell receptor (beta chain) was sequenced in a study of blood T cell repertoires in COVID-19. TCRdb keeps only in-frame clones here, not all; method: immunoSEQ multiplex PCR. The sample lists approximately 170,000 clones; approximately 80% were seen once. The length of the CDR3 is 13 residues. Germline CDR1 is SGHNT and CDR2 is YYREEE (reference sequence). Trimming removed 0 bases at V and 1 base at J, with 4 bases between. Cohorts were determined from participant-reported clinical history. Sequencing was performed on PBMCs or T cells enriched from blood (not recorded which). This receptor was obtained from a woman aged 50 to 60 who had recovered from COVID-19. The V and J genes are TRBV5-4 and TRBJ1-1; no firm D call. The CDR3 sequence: CASSLERNTEAFF. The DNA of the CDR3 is TGTGCCAGCAGCTTGGAGAGGAACACTGAAGCTTTCTTT. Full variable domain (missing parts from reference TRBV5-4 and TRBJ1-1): ETGVTQSPTHLIKTRGQQVTLRCSSQSGHNTVSWYQQALGQGPQFIFQYYREEENGRGNFPPRFSGLQFPNYSSELNVNALELDDSALYLCASSLERNTEAFFGQGTRLTVV.